The T cell receptor (beta chain) described here comes from a study of blood T cell repertoires in COVID-19. On the study more broadly: Acute and convalescent COVID-19 specimens originated in the United States, Italy and Spain. Sample material is recorded as cDNA or gDNA derived from T cells, B-cell-depleted T cells, or PBMCs.

In the original workflow: Amplification of reference gene primers was used by the study to estimate nucleated cell counts. Profiling relied on immunoSEQ multiplex PCR, and the TCRdb table lists in-frame clones only, not all of them. V and J calls and clone size are copied from that table; D and trimming were computed from the DNA. Among approximately 70,000 clones listed, roughly 80% were seen once. With 4 bases removed from V and 5 bases from J, the gap between germline ends came to 14 bases. Germline CDR1 and CDR2: SGHAT and FQNNGV. This CDR3 is 14 amino acids long. The specimen sequenced was peripheral blood. The origin of this receptor is a woman of 80 years or more with acute or convalescent COVID-19. The V and J genes are TRBV11-2 and TRBJ2-5; TRBD1 is a possible D gene (5 bases). The CDR3 nucleotides read TGTGCCAGCAGCTCCTGGGGCTCCGGGGAGACCCAGTACTTC. Its translation is CASSSWGSGETQYF. Filled out from reference TRBV11-2 and TRBJ2-5, the complete variable domain reads EAGVAQSPRYKIIEKRQSVAFWCNPISGHATLYWYQQILGQGPKLLIQFQNNGVVDDSQLPKDRFSAERLKGVDSTLKIQPAKLEDSAVYLCASSSWGSGETQYFGPGTRLLVL.